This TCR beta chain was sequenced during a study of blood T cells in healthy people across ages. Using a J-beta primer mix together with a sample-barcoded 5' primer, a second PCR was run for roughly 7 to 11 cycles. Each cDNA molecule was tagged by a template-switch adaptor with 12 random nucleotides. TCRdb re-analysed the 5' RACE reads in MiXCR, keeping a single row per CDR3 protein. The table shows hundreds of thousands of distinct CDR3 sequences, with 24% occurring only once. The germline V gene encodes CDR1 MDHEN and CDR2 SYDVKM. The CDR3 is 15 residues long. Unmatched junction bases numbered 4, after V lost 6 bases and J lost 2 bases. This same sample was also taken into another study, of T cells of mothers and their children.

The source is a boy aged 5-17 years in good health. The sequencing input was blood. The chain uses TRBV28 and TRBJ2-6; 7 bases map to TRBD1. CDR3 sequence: CASRFQGAGANVLTF. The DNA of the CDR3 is TGTGCCAGCAGATTTCAGGGGGCTGGGGCCAACGTCCTGACTTTC.